This T cell receptor beta chain was profiled in a study of blood T cell repertoires in COVID-19. Looking at the study overall: Sample material is recorded as cDNA or gDNA derived from T cells, B-cell-depleted T cells, or PBMCs.

Recruits, aged roughly 18 to 100 years, lived in 25 or so US areas. The method was immunoSEQ multiplex PCR; TCRdb's version includes in-frame clones alone and lacks a portion of them. The sample has around 250,000 clones, around 84% seen once. This CDR3 comprises 15 residues. The ends were cut back, 3 bases at V and 1 base at J, with 12 bases in the middle. Germline V gene data show CDR1 as SNHLY and CDR2 as FYNNEI. This TCR was sampled from a man aged 25 to 40 with acute COVID-19. The V gene is TRBV2, the J gene TRBJ1-2; possibly TRBD1 for D (6 bases). The sample comprised PBMCs or T cells enriched from blood (not recorded which). CDR3 coding DNA: TGTGCCAGCAGTGAGCTCGGACAGCGTAACTATGGCTACACCTTC. Its protein is CASSELGQRNYGYTF.